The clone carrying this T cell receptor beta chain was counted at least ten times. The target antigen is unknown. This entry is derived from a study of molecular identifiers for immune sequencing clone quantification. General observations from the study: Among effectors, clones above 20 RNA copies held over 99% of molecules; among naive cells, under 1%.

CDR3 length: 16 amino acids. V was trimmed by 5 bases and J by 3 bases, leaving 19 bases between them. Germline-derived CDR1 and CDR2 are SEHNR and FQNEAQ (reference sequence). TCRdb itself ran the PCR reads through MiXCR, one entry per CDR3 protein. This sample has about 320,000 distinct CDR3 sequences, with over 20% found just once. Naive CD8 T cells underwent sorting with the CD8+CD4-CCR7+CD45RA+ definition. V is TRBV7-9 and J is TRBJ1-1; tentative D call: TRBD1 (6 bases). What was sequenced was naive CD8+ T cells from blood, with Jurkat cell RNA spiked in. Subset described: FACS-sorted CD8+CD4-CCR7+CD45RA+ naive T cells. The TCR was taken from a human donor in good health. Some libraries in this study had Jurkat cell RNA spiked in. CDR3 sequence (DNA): TGTGCCAGCAGCCTAACACCGCAGGGGTACGACACTGAAGCTTTCTTT. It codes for CASSLTPQGYDTEAFF.